The next 29 T cell receptor beta chains were all read from a single sample in a study of cytomegalovirus exposure and HLA in healthy donors. The PCR used 60 Vbeta and 13 Jbeta primers. The table came from immunoSEQ multiplex PCR; TCRdb's copy has only in-frame clones and leaves some out. This table has about 130,000 clones, approximately 80% appearing once. The sequenced sample consisted of PBMCs. These receptors were taken from a man in his forties in good health and CMV-seronegative.

This chain connects TRBV10-3 to TRBJ1-5; D is perhaps TRBD1 (5 bases). The CDR3 is made up of 15 amino acids. CDR1 is ENHRY and CDR2 is SYGVKD in the germline V gene. V was shortened by 0 bases and J by 3 bases, with 9 bases between the two germline ends. CDR3 coding DNA: TGTGCCATCAGTGAGTCGGCGGGGGACAATCAGCCCCAGCATTTT. This translates into CAISESAGDNQPQHF.

This chain connects TRBV29-1 to TRBJ2-7; 9 bases align to TRBD1. The CDR3 extends over 13 amino acids. J lost 7 bases, V lost 6 bases, and 10 bases had no gene match. CDR1 is SQVTM, CDR2 ANQGSEA, per germline. CDR3 loop: CSVTGTGPFEQYF. The CDR3 DNA is TGCAGCGTGACCGGGACAGGGCCTTTTGAGCAGTACTTC.

This clone was detected only a few times. The chain combines TRBV6-1 with TRBJ2-2, with 9 bases identical to TRBD1. V shed 5 bases and J 5 bases; nucleotides not matched to a gene: 3. Per germline, CDR1 MNHNS and CDR2 SASEGT. This CDR3 is built from 14 residues. CDR3 amino acids: CASSTDRGTGELFF. The CDR3 DNA reads TGTGCCAGCAGTACGGACAGGGGAACCGGGGAGCTGTTTTTT.

This chain uses TRBV5-4 with TRBJ2-7; TRBD1 matches 7 bases. J gave up 2 bases and V 4 bases, and 6 bases lay outside the gene matches. The CDR3 covers 14 residues. Germline values: CDR1 SGHNT, CDR2 YYREEE (reference sequence). The DNA for the CDR3 is TGTGCCAGCAGCAGGGACAGCCTTACCTACGAGCAGTACTTC. Encoded protein: CASSRDSLTYEQYF.

This chain uses TRBV7-3 with TRBJ2-2, with 7 bases fitting TRBD2. The length of the CDR3 is 15 residues. CDR1 SGHTA and CDR2 FQGTGA come from the germline V gene. Trimming cost V 5 bases and J 6 bases; bases outside gene matches: 9. The CDR3 sequence is CASSPTRDYPGELFF. The CDR3 nucleotides are TGTGCCAGCAGCCCCACGCGGGACTACCCCGGGGAGCTGTTTTTT.

This chain connects TRBV18 to TRBJ2-7, with D tentatively TRBD1 (5 bases). Deletions cut 6 bases from V and 2 bases from J, with 14 bases between. CDR3 length: 14 amino acids. Germline CDR1 and CDR2: KGHSH and LQKENI. The CDR3 DNA sequence: TGTGCCAGCTCCCCAGACAGAGTAACCTACGAGCAGTACTTC. Translation gives CASSPDRVTYEQYF. The complete variable domain, with remaining parts taken from reference TRBV18 and TRBJ2-7, reads NAGVMQNPRHLVRRRGQEARLRCSPMKGHSHVYWYRQLPEEGLKFMVYLQKENIIDESGMPKERFSAEFPKEGPSILRIQQVVRGDSAAYFCASSPDRVTYEQYFGPGTRLTVT.

V is TRBV28 and J is TRBJ1-4; D gene ambiguous. CDR3 length equals 14 residues. Trimming left V 11 bases short and J 6 bases short, with 19 bases between. CDR1 MDHEN and CDR2 SYDVKM come from the germline V gene. CDR3 nucleotides: TGTGCCTCCCACGGTCCGATAACCGATGAAAAACTGTTTTTT. This translates into CASHGPITDEKLFF.

This clone has more than one count but fewer than ten. V and J are TRBV2 and TRBJ1-4; the D is unclear. The CDR3 extends over 15 amino acids. CDR1 is SNHLY and CDR2 is FYNNEI in the germline V gene. V was shortened by 0 bases and J by 2 bases, with 7 bases between the two germline ends. CDR3 DNA sequence: TGTGCCAGCAGTGAAGCGGCGGCTACTAATGAAAAACTGTTTTTT. It is translated as CASSEAAATNEKLFF.

The chain employs TRBV18 and TRBJ2-4, with D maybe TRBD2 (5 bases). Germline CDR1 reads KGHSH; CDR2 reads LQKENI. V lost 6 bases and J 3 bases, leaving 9 bases between the germline ends. This CDR3 is built from 13 residues. CDR3 sequence reads: CASSKEDKNIQYF. In nucleotides, the CDR3 is TGTGCCAGCTCCAAGGAGGACAAAAACATTCAGTACTTC.

The J gene is TRBJ2-3, the V gene TRBV29-1; D remains ambiguous. Trimming stripped 7 bases from V and 4 bases from J, with 3 bases between. The germline V gene has CDR1 SQVTM and CDR2 ANQGSEA. The CDR3 covers 9 residues. DNA of the CDR3: TGCAGCGCCTCAGATACGCAGTATTTT. It translates to CSASDTQYF.

In DNA form, the CDR3 reads TGTGCCAGCAGCCAATTCAGGCCTCCCTACAATGAGCAGTTCTTC. Translation gives CASSQFRPPYNEQFF. The V and J genes are TRBV14 and TRBJ2-1, with D uncertain. This CDR3 has 15 amino acids. The V gene's germline CDR1 is SGHDN and CDR2 FVKESK. The V and J ends lost 2 bases and 2 bases respectively, with 10 bases between them.

The rearrangement joins TRBV6-6 to TRBJ1-5; TRBD1 is a possible D gene (5 bases). This CDR3 contains 16 residues. Germline lookup yields CDR1 MNHNY and CDR2 SVGAGI (reference sequence). The V end was cut by 6 bases, the J end by 2 bases, with 17 bases between. This chain's CDR3 is CASSRGEGIRNQPQHF. DNA of the CDR3: TGTGCCAGCAGCAGAGGGGAGGGGATCCGCAATCAGCCCCAGCATTTT.

This clone came up a few times. V usage is TRBV5-4 and J usage is TRBJ2-2; maybe TRBD1 (5 bases). V was trimmed by 2 bases and J by 4 bases, leaving 6 bases between them. Germline V gives CDR1 SGHNT, CDR2 YYREEE (reference sequence). The CDR3 extends over 13 amino acids. In nucleotides, the CDR3 is TGTGCCAGCAGCTTTGGGGCCACCGGGGAGCTGTTTTTT. Translating it yields CASSFGATGELFF.

This clone was found a few times. The V call is TRBV4-1, the J call TRBJ1-1; perhaps TRBD1 as D (5 bases). In germline, CDR1 is MGHRA, CDR2 YSYEKL. Trimming removed 5 bases at V and 8 bases at J, with 15 bases between. CDR3 length: 13 amino acids. CDR3 DNA: TGCGCCAGCAGCGGGACGAGGAGGGGAGAAGCTTTCTTT. This translates into CASSGTRRGEAFF.

The V gene is TRBV18, the J gene TRBJ2-3, with D maybe TRBD1 (5 bases). The CDR3 is made up of 14 amino acids. Germline CDR1 reads KGHSH; CDR2 reads LQKENI. V gave up 3 bases and J gave up 2 bases, with 9 bases separating them. The CDR3 loop is CASSPGPTTDTQYF. The CDR3, as DNA: TGTGCCAGCTCACCGGGGCCGACCACAGATACGCAGTATTTT. The full variable domain, its missing parts supplied by reference TRBV18 and TRBJ2-3, is NAGVMQNPRHLVRRRGQEARLRCSPMKGHSHVYWYRQLPEEGLKFMVYLQKENIIDESGMPKERFSAEFPKEGPSILRIQQVVRGDSAAYFCASSPGPTTDTQYFGPGTRLTVL.

This clone came up once. The chain joins TRBV7-2 to TRBJ2-5; 7 nucleotides line up with TRBD1. V shed 6 bases, J shed 7 bases, and the junction held 17 bases outside the gene matches. The CDR3 runs 16 residues. Germline V CDR1 and CDR2: SGHTA, FQGNSA. CDR3 sequence reads: CASSLTYSRTGGTQYF. The CDR3, as DNA: TGTGCCAGCAGTCTAACGTATTCGCGGACAGGCGGGACCCAGTACTTC.

The chain joins TRBV6-5 to TRBJ2-4, with D possibly being TRBD1 (6 bases). The CDR3 sequence is 12 residues long. Trimming shortened V by 7 bases and J by 9 bases, and 13 bases separated the two germline ends. Germline CDR1 MNHEY, CDR2 SVGAGI. The CDR3 spells CASNREGGIQYF. CDR3 coding DNA: TGTGCCAGCAACAGGGAAGGGGGCATTCAGTACTTC.

The chain joins TRBV5-4 to TRBJ2-3, with 9 bases that match TRBD1. With 4 bases clipped from V and 14 bases from J, the junction kept 11 bases outside the gene matches. This CDR3 is 13 amino acids long. CDR1 is SGHNT, CDR2 YYREEE, per germline (reference sequence). CDR3 in DNA: TGTGCCAGCAGCGGAACCGGGACAGGGAAAGTGTATTTT. Its translation is CASSGTGTGKVYF.

The chain carries TRBV5-6 and TRBJ2-7, with a possible D match to TRBD1 (6 bases). Trimming shortened V by 6 bases and J by 1 base, and 20 bases separated the two germline ends. Germline V lookup: CDR1 SGHDT, CDR2 YYEEEE. The CDR3 consists of 16 residues. The CDR3 region is CASTEAPGDRSYEQYF. The CDR3 nucleotides read TGTGCCAGCACCGAAGCTCCAGGGGACCGGTCCTACGAGCAGTACTTC. Drawing the rest from reference TRBV5-6 and TRBJ2-7, the complete variable domain is DAGVTQSPTHLIKTRGQQVTLRCSPKSGHDTVSWYQQALGQGPQFIFQYYEEEERQRGNFPDRFSGHQFPNYSSELNVNALLLGDSALYLCASTEAPGDRSYEQYFGPGTRLTVT.

The genes are TRBV6-1 and TRBJ2-3, with D tentatively TRBD1 (5 bases). The CDR3 sequence is 14 residues long. Looked up from germline, CDR1 is MNHNS and CDR2 is SASEGT. The V end lost 2 bases, the J end lost 4 bases, and 10 bases lay between the germline ends. The CDR3 is CASSEPRQSDTQYF. As DNA, the CDR3 is TGTGCCAGCAGTGAACCGAGACAGTCAGATACGCAGTATTTT.

This clone has just one count. The J gene is TRBJ2-2, the V gene TRBV5-1, with D unresolved. V gave up 1 base and J gave up 0 bases, with 4 bases separating them. In germline, CDR1 is SGHRS, CDR2 YFSETQ. CDR3 size: 14 residues. DNA for the CDR3: TGCGCCAGCAGCTTGCAATCGAACACCGGGGAGCTGTTTTTT. It is translated as CASSLQSNTGELFF.

This sequence joins TRBV4-3 and TRBJ2-5, with D possibly matching TRBD2 (5 bases). CDR3 length equals 13 residues. V was cut by 4 bases and J by 2 bases, with 8 bases left in between. Germline CDR1 and CDR2: LGHNA and YSLEER. Written as DNA, the CDR3 is TGCGCCAGCAGCCGGACTTTTCAAGAGACCCAGTACTTC. This translates into CASSRTFQETQYF.

CDR3 in amino acids: CATSRAAHRLAGSGANVLTF. CDR3 sequence (DNA): TGTGCCACCAGCAGAGCCGCCCATCGACTAGCGGGCTCTGGGGCCAACGTCCTGACTTTC. The rearrangement links TRBV15 to TRBJ2-6; 10 nucleotides agree with TRBD2. CDR1 is LNHNV, CDR2 YYDKDF, per germline (reference sequence). V gave up 1 base and J gave up 0 bases; unmatched junction bases: 9. The CDR3 loop spans 20 amino acids.

This chain links TRBV4-1 with TRBJ1-1, with unresolved D. Trimming removed 4 bases from V and 4 bases from J, with 7 bases in between. The CDR3 is made up of 12 amino acids. Germline CDR1 is MGHRA and CDR2 is YSYEKL. CDR3 protein: CASSLRSTEAFF. The CDR3 bases are TGCGCCAGCAGCCTTCGGTCCACTGAAGCTTTCTTT.

A single count supports this clone. The rearrangement uses TRBV6-1 and TRBJ2-3; D might be TRBD1 (6 bases). V dropped 2 bases and J dropped 9 bases, with 18 bases sitting between them. CDR3 length: 15 residues. CDR1 is MNHNS, CDR2 SASEGT, per germline. The CDR3 loop is CASSEWGPWTPTQYF. For the CDR3, the DNA is TGTGCCAGCAGTGAATGGGGGCCTTGGACACCCACGCAGTATTTT.

The V call is TRBV6-5, the J call TRBJ1-6; TRBD1 matches 8 bases. Germline lookup yields CDR1 MNHEY and CDR2 SVGAGI. J lost 10 bases, V lost 7 bases, and 6 bases had no gene match. The CDR3 length is 13 residues. CDR3 sequence reads: CASTGQGQSPLHF. In DNA form, the CDR3 reads TGTGCCAGCACCGGACAGGGACAATCACCCCTCCACTTT.

CDR3 region: CASSREEKLFF. CDR3 in DNA: TGCGCCAGCAGCCGGGAGGAAAAACTGTTTTTT. The rearrangement joins TRBV4-1 to TRBJ1-4; D is uncertain. Trimming pared 4 bases from V and 8 bases from J, leaving 5 bases between. The CDR3 has 11 amino acids. Germline V CDR1 and CDR2: MGHRA, YSYEKL.

The J gene is TRBJ1-6, the V gene TRBV18, with TRBD1 identical over 7 bases. The CDR3 consists of 13 residues. Germline V gene lookup returns CDR1 KGHSH and CDR2 LQKENI. The V and J ends lost 7 bases and 7 bases, in that order; junction bases with no gene match: 4. CDR3 protein: CASYGTANSPLHF. CDR3 nucleotides: TGTGCCAGCTACGGGACAGCAAATTCACCCCTCCACTTT. The variable domain in full, with the rest retrieved from reference TRBV18 and TRBJ1-6, is NAGVMQNPRHLVRRRGQEARLRCSPMKGHSHVYWYRQLPEEGLKFMVYLQKENIIDESGMPKERFSAEFPKEGPSILRIQQVVRGDSAAYFCASYGTANSPLHFGNGTRLTVT.

This clone was detected a few times. The chain links TRBV9 to TRBJ1-1; TRBD1 agrees at 9 bases. The germline V gene has CDR1 SGDLS and CDR2 YYNGEE. Trimming took 4 bases from V and 4 from J; bases not matched to a gene: 5. This CDR3 has 14 amino acids. The DNA for the CDR3 is TGTGCCAGCAGCTCGCGACAGGGGGGCACTGAAGCTTTCTTT. It encodes CASSSRQGGTEAFF.